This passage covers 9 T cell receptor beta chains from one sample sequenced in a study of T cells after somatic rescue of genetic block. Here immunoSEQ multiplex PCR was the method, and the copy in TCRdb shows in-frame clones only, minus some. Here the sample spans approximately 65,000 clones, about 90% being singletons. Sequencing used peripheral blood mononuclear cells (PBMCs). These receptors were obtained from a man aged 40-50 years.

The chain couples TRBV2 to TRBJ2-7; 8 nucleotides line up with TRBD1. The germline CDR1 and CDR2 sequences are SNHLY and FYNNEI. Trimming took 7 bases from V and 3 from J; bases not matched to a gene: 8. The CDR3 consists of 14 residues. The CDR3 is CASTSQGAFYEQYF. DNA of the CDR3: TGTGCCAGCACATCCCAGGGGGCCTTCTACGAGCAGTACTTC.

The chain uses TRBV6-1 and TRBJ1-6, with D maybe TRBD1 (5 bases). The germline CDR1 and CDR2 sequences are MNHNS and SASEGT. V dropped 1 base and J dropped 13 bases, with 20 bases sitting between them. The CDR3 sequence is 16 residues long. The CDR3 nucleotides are TGTGCCAGCAGTGAAGAGGGGTGGGTAGGGCATTGGCCCCTCCACTTT. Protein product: CASSEEGWVGHWPLHF.

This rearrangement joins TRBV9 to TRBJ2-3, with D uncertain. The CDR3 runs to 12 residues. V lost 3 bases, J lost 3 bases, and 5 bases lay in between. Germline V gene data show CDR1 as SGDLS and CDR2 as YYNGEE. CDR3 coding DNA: TGTGCCAGCAGCGCCCGGACAGATACGCAGTATTTT. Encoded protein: CASSARTDTQYF.

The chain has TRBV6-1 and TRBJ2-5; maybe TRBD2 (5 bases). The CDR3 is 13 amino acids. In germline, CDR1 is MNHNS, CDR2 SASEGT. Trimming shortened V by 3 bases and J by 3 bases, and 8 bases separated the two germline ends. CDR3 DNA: TGTGCCAGCAGTGACGGAGGCAAAGAGACCCAGTACTTC. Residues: CASSDGGKETQYF.

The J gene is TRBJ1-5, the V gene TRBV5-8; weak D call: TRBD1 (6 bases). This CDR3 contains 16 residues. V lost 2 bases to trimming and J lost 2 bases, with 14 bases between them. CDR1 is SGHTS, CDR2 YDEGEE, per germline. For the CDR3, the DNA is TGTGCCAGCAGCTTCCTTCGAGGGGGAGGCAATCAGCCCCAGCATTTT. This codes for CASSFLRGGGNQPQHF.

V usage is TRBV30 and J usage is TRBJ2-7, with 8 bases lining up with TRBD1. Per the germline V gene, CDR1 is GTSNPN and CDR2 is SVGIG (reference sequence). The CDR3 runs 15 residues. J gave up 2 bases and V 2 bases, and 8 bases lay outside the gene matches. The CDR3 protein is CAWSPRTGLTYEQYF. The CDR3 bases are TGTGCCTGGAGTCCGCGGACAGGGTTGACCTACGAGCAGTACTTC.

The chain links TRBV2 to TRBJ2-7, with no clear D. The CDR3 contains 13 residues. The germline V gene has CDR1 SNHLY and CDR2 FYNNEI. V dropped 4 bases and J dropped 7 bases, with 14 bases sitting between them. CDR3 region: CASSGPAVGEQYF. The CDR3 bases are TGTGCCAGCAGTGGCCCGGCCGTTGGTGAGCAGTACTTC.

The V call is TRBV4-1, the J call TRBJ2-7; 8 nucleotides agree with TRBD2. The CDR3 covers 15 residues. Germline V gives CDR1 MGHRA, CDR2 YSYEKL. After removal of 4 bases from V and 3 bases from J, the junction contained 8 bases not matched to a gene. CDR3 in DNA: TGCGCCAGCAGCCTCGGGGCGGGAGGTTACTACGAGCAGTACTTC. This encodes CASSLGAGGYYEQYF.

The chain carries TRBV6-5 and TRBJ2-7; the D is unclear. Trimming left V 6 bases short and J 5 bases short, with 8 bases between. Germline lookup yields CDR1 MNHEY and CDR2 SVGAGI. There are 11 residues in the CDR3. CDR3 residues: CASRGWDEQYF. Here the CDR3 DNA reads TGTGCCAGCAGAGGGTGGGACGAGCAGTACTTC.